A single sample gave rise to the 12 T cell receptor beta chains below, sequenced in a study of OX40 agonist ivuxolimab in advanced cancers. Method: immunoSEQ multiplex PCR; TCRdb's copy keeps in-frame clones and lacks some. The sample carries approximately 72,000 clones, about 83% recorded once. The sequencing used CD4+ or CD8+ T cells sorted from blood, collected in a trial of the OX40 agonist ivuxolimab. All receptors come from an adult with an advanced solid tumor such as melanoma, head and neck, liver or kidney cancer.

There are a few counts of this clone. The chain has TRBV9 and TRBJ1-3; D call uncertain. Germline assignment: CDR1 SGDLS and CDR2 YYNGEE. The CDR3 runs to 13 residues. Trimming removed 4 bases at V and 8 bases at J, with 13 bases between. The CDR3 region has the DNA TGTGCCAGCAGCTTCAGAAGTGGGGACACCATATATTTT. Protein sequence: CASSFRSGDTIYF.

The chain couples TRBV5-6 to TRBJ1-3; D ambiguous. V lost 3 bases to trimming and J lost 0 bases, with 10 bases between them. The germline CDR1 and CDR2 sequences are SGHDT and YYEEEE. The CDR3 contains 15 residues. Here the CDR3 DNA reads TGTGCCAGCAGCTCAGGATTGAGCTCTGGAAACACCATATATTTT. Protein: CASSSGLSSGNTIYF.

V gene TRBV4-3 combines with J gene TRBJ2-1; 8 bases match TRBD2. Looked up from germline, CDR1 is LGHNA and CDR2 is YSLEER. The CDR3 contains 16 residues. Losses at the gene ends were 4 bases for V and 5 bases for J; bases not matched to a gene: 10. The CDR3 reads CASSLLSGGSHNEQFF. DNA for the CDR3: TGCGCCAGCAGCCTACTCTCGGGGGGGTCTCACAATGAGCAGTTCTTC.

The CDR3 loop is CASTWGDTDTEAFF. Here the CDR3 DNA reads TGTGCCAGCACCTGGGGAGACACGGACACTGAAGCTTTCTTT. The V and J genes are TRBV6-1 and TRBJ1-1; D is ambiguous. The CDR3 has 14 residues. The germline V and J ends were trimmed by 7 bases and 3 bases, with 15 bases remaining between them. Germline assignment: CDR1 MNHNS and CDR2 SASEGT.

The V and J genes are TRBV11-1 and TRBJ2-3, with TRBD1 identical over 8 bases. J lost 5 bases, V lost 5 bases, and 6 bases had no gene match. The CDR3 totals 14 residues. The germline gives CDR1 SGHAT, CDR2 FQDESV (reference sequence). The CDR3 DNA sequence: TGTGCCAGCAGCCCCGGACAGGGAATAGATACGCAGTATTTT. Amino acid sequence: CASSPGQGIDTQYF.

The V and J genes are TRBV4-2 and TRBJ2-7, with D unresolved. Germline loops: CDR1 LGHNA, CDR2 YNFKEQ. The CDR3 contains 15 residues. Trimming shortened V by 4 bases and J by 2 bases, and 15 bases separated the two germline ends. In nucleotides, the CDR3 is TGTGCCAGCAGCCCTGGACCTGATCCTACCTACGAGCAGTACTTC. Its translation is CASSPGPDPTYEQYF.

This chain uses TRBV9 with TRBJ1-6; 7 bases agree with TRBD1. This CDR3 comprises 15 residues. After removal of 2 bases from V and 5 bases from J, the junction contained 4 bases not matched to a gene. Germline-derived CDR1 and CDR2 are SGDLS and YYNGEE. DNA for the CDR3: TGTGCCAGCAGCGTCCGGGACAGTCATAATTCACCCCTCCACTTT. Translated: CASSVRDSHNSPLHF.

The chain combines TRBV7-2 with TRBJ2-4; the D call may be TRBD1 or TRBD2 (6 bases each). V was shortened by 4 bases and J by 8 bases, with 21 bases between the two germline ends. The V gene's germline CDR1 is SGHTA and CDR2 FQGNSA. This CDR3 contains 16 residues. The CDR3 nucleotides read TGTGCCAGCAGCTCGTCCTCCGGGGGACAAACATACATTCAGTACTTC. It specifies CASSSSSGGQTYIQYF. The full variable domain, rest sourced from reference TRBV7-2 and TRBJ2-4, is GAGVSQSPSNKVTEKGKDVELRCDPISGHTALYWYRQSLGQGLEFLIYFQGNSAPDKSGLPSDRFSAERTGGSVSTLTIQRTQQEDSAVYLCASSSSSGGQTYIQYFGAGTRLSVL.

The chain has TRBV6-6 and TRBJ1-5, with 7 bases identical to TRBD1. V lost 4 bases to trimming and J lost 4 bases; unmatched junction nucleotides: 10. Germline CDR1 and CDR2: MNHNY and SVGAGI (reference sequence). This CDR3 has 16 residues. CDR3 sequence: CASSLYRDRMNQPQHF. The DNA of the CDR3 is TGTGCCAGCAGTTTGTACCGGGACAGAATGAATCAGCCCCAGCATTTT.

This chain connects TRBV19 to TRBJ1-5, with D perhaps matching TRBD1 (6 bases). CDR1 and CDR2 from the germline V gene are LNHDA and SQIVND (reference sequence). V was pared by 4 bases and J by 4 bases, with 11 bases between. The CDR3 runs to 14 residues. This CDR3 is CASSKGVGNQPQHF. CDR3 coding DNA: TGTGCCAGTAGTAAGGGGGTTGGAAATCAGCCCCAGCATTTT. Variable domain in full (rest from reference TRBV19 and TRBJ1-5): DGGITQSPKYLFRKEGQNVTLSCEQNLNHDAMYWYRQDPGQGLRLIYYSQIVNDFQKGDIAEGYSVSREKKESFPLTVTSAQKNPTAFYLCASSKGVGNQPQHFGDGTRLSIL.

In this sample, this clone turned up once. This rearrangement joins TRBV28 to TRBJ1-4; possibly TRBD1 for D (5 bases). Germline assignment: CDR1 MDHEN and CDR2 SYDVKM. The CDR3 has 14 amino acids. With 8 bases removed from V and 0 bases from J, the gap between germline ends came to 10 bases. DNA for the CDR3: TGTGCCAGCTATGGGACCGCAACTAATGAAAAACTGTTTTTT. Translated, it gives CASYGTATNEKLFF.

The chain has TRBV18 and TRBJ2-1, with TRBD2 identical over 9 bases. V lost 2 bases and J lost 8; bases outside the gene matches: 4. Germline V CDR1 and CDR2: KGHSH, LQKENI. The length of the CDR3 is 14 residues. For the CDR3, the DNA is TGTGCCAGCTCACCAATGCGACTAGCGGATGAGCAGTTCTTC. Translating gives CASSPMRLADEQFF. Full variable domain (rest looked up from reference TRBV18 and TRBJ2-1): NAGVMQNPRHLVRRRGQEARLRCSPMKGHSHVYWYRQLPEEGLKFMVYLQKENIIDESGMPKERFSAEFPKEGPSILRIQQVVRGDSAAYFCASSPMRLADEQFFGPGTRLTVL.